This T cell receptor (beta chain) was profiled in a study of radiotherapy plus CTLA-4 blockade in lung cancer (dated by TCRdb to 2016 to 2018). About the full investigation: Objective responses occurred in approximately 19% of enrolled patients, and 30% to 40% achieved disease control.

Libraries were made using the immunoSEQ multiplex PCR assay. TCRdb obtained this table from immuneACCESS and retained in-frame rearrangements with V and J assigned. These tables miss some clones; where compared with another copy, unresolved V genes account for less than half of the shortfall, and the remainder is unexplained. This sample lists approximately 50,000 clones; around four fifths were detected once. The top ten constitute under 7% of the sample. What the work shows at the level of the full study, not this receptor alone: After treatment with radiotherapy and ipilimumab, TCR clones that originated in tumors expanded in peripheral blood. Early dynamic changes in blood T cell clones, together with increased serum interferon-beta after radiation, were reported as the strongest predictors of response.

Taken from the germline V gene, the CDR1 and CDR2 loops are SGHTA and FQGNSA. The CDR3 covers 15 residues, taking in both the cysteine and the phenylalanine. Kept here is only the CDR3 DNA, which spans 45 bases and is read in frame from base 1. From V the trimming removes 1 base and from J it removes 8 bases, while the gene matches leave 8 bases of the junction unaccounted for. Focal radiation therapy combined with CTLA-4 blockade (ipilimumab) was tested in patients with chemo-refractory metastatic non-small-cell lung cancer. Of note for this clone: Its antigen is still unknown. Base-call qualities are not available, and no considerably larger clone is one nucleotide away.

The input for sequencing was peripheral blood, taken from a patient treated with radiotherapy plus ipilimumab. The TCR comes from a human donor with non-small cell lung cancer whose response to radiotherapy plus ipilimumab could not be evaluated. The sequence is built from TRBV7-2 and TRBJ1-2; the central 9 bases match TRBD1. CDR3 protein: CASSLGLTGGGGYTF. The DNA sequence follows: TGTGCCAGCAGCTTAGGACTCACAGGGGGCGGGGGCTACACCTTC.